These T cell receptor beta chains were read from a single sample in a study of cytomegalovirus exposure and HLA in healthy donors. TCRdb's table, derived via immunoSEQ multiplex PCR, lists solely in-frame clones and lacks some. The sample has about 130,000 clones, approximately 91% seen once. The sequencing sample was made of PBMCs. These receptors all stem from a man aged 30 to 39 in good health and CMV-seronegative. The CDR3 runs from the conserved cysteine through the conserved F or W. The D gene is left open where the match is weak. Clone sizes are given selectively: once, few, many, or a class where the clone is expanded.

V: TRBV5-4
D: TRBD2
size: NA
J: TRBJ2-1
CDR3: CASSQIPGLAVYNEQFF
DNA: TGTGCCAGCAGCCAAATCCCGGGACTAGCGGTTTACAATGAGCAGTTCTTC

V: TRBV6-1
D: NA
size: NA
J: TRBJ2-7
CDR3: CASSEASEQYF
DNA: TGTGCCAGCAGTGAAGCCTCCGAGCAGTACTTC

V: TRBV13
D: TRBD1
size: NA
J: TRBJ2-5
CDR3: CANPQGAETQYF
DNA: TGTGCCAACCCACAGGGGGCGGAGACCCAGTACTTC

V: TRBV6-1
D: NA
size: NA
J: TRBJ1-2
CDR3: CASSESMDRGGYTF
DNA: TGTGCCAGCAGTGAATCAATGGACAGAGGCGGCTACACCTTC

V: TRBV27
D: TRBD1
size: NA
J: TRBJ2-5
CDR3: CASSPLLQGEETQYF
DNA: TGTGCCAGCAGTCCCCTGTTGCAGGGGGAAGAGACCCAGTACTTC

V: TRBV7-9
D: TRBD1
size: NA
J: TRBJ2-1
CDR3: CASSSRDSYNEQFF
DNA: TGTGCCAGCAGCTCACGGGACAGTTACAATGAGCAGTTCTTC

V: TRBV2
D: NA
size: NA
J: TRBJ2-5
CDR3: CASRPQQVFGETQYF
DNA: TGTGCCAGCAGACCTCAACAGGTATTCGGAGAGACCCAGTACTTC

V: TRBV7-7
D: NA
size: NA
J: TRBJ2-7
CDR3: CASSLGQEQEQYF
DNA: TGTGCCAGCAGCTTAGGACAGGAACAGGAGCAGTACTTC

V: TRBV9
D: NA
size: NA
J: TRBJ1-2
CDR3: CASSPPLDSYGYTF
DNA: TGTGCCAGCAGCCCCCCCTTGGACAGCTATGGCTACACCTTC

V: TRBV25-1
D: TRBD1
size: NA
J: TRBJ1-2
CDR3: CASRQTQGINGYTF
DNA: TGTGCCAGCAGGCAGACACAGGGGATAAATGGCTACACCTTC

V: TRBV7-3
D: NA
size: NA
J: TRBJ2-4
CDR3: CASGHSGSPIQYF
DNA: TGTGCCAGCGGCCATTCGGGTTCCCCAATTCAGTACTTC

V: TRBV29-1
D: NA
size: NA
J: TRBJ1-1
CDR3: CSVQGPNTEAFF
DNA: TGCAGCGTCCAGGGTCCGAACACTGAAGCTTTCTTT

V: TRBV10-1
D: NA
size: few
J: TRBJ1-1
CDR3: CASSTSGHTEAFF
DNA: TGCGCCAGCAGTACGAGCGGGCACACTGAAGCTTTCTTT

V: TRBV6-6
D: TRBD1
size: NA
J: TRBJ1-1
CDR3: CASSVQGFGTEAFF
DNA: TGTGCCAGCAGTGTACAGGGGTTTGGCACTGAAGCTTTCTTT

V: TRBV5-4
D: NA
size: NA
J: TRBJ2-7
CDR3: CASSFQTPTPYEQYF
DNA: TGTGCCAGCAGCTTTCAGACTCCTACCCCCTACGAGCAGTACTTC

V: TRBV7-2
D: NA
size: NA
J: TRBJ2-5
CDR3: CASSMERQETQYF
DNA: TGTGCCAGCAGCATGGAGAGGCAAGAGACCCAGTACTTC

V: TRBV5-4
D: TRBD2
size: NA
J: TRBJ2-7
CDR3: CASSLVERGMYEQYF
DNA: TGTGCCAGCAGCTTGGTCGAGCGGGGGATGTACGAGCAGTACTTC

V: TRBV7-3
D: NA
size: NA
J: TRBJ2-3
CDR3: CASSPEGQHTQYF
DNA: TGTGCCAGCAGCCCGGAGGGACAGCATACGCAGTATTTT

V: TRBV25-1
D: TRBD1
size: NA
J: TRBJ2-5
CDR3: CASSEFGTGVTQETQYF
DNA: TGTGCCAGCAGTGAATTTGGGACAGGTGTTACTCAAGAGACCCAGTACTTC

V: TRBV5-1
D: NA
size: NA
J: TRBJ2-1
CDR3: CASSKERALSSYNEQFF
DNA: TGCGCCAGCAGCAAGGAGAGGGCCCTGAGCTCCTACAATGAGCAGTTCTTC

V: TRBV9
D: NA
size: NA
J: TRBJ2-5
CDR3: CASSVALVGAGQETQYF
DNA: TGTGCCAGCAGCGTAGCGCTTGTTGGGGCAGGACAAGAGACCCAGTACTTC

V: TRBV4-1
D: TRBD2
size: NA
J: TRBJ2-2
CDR3: CASSQGLAGPNTGELFF
DNA: TGCGCCAGCAGCCAAGGACTAGCGGGGCCGAACACCGGGGAGCTGTTTTTT

V: TRBV7-2
D: TRBD2
size: NA
J: TRBJ2-1
CDR3: CASSLGTSGNEQFF
DNA: TGTGCCAGCAGCTTAGGGACTAGCGGGAATGAGCAGTTCTTC

V: TRBV7-9
D: TRBD2
size: NA
J: TRBJ2-1
CDR3: CASSLEAGALSYNEQFF
DNA: TGTGCCAGCAGCTTAGAGGCGGGAGCCCTCTCCTACAATGAGCAGTTCTTC

V: TRBV19
D: NA
size: NA
J: TRBJ1-2
CDR3: CASSPGEDGYTF
DNA: TGTGCCAGTAGTCCGGGGGAGGATGGCTACACCTTC

V: TRBV5-4
D: NA
size: NA
J: TRBJ1-1
CDR3: CASSLGQSGNTEAFF
DNA: TGTGCCAGCAGCTTGGGACAGTCTGGGAACACTGAAGCTTTCTTT